This entry lists 4 T cell receptor beta chains sequenced from one sample in a study of identical twins. TCRdb independently ran MiXCR on the 5' RACE reads; one entry per CDR3 protein. The sample contains some 500,000 distinct CDR3 sequences, more than 13% of which appear only once. This sample was also put to use in a study of yellow fever vaccine responses in identical twins.

The sequenced sample consisted of CD4+ T cells sorted from blood. These receptors all stem from a young woman in good health.

This clonotype showed up many times. The gene calls are TRBV5-1 and TRBJ2-5; D ambiguous. This CDR3 region has 15 residues. In germline, CDR1 is SGHRS, CDR2 YFSETQ. V lost 0 bases and J 1 base, leaving 10 bases between the germline ends. CDR3 nucleotide sequence: TGCGCCAGCAGCTTGGTTAGCCAGGCCCAAGAGACCCAGTACTTC. Its translation is CASSLVSQAQETQYF.

This clonotype was observed many times. The V call is TRBV5-1, the J call TRBJ1-6, with a weak D call TRBD1 (5 bases). Germline V gene sequence: CDR1 SGHRS, CDR2 YFSETQ. Trimming pared 0 bases from V and 7 bases from J, leaving 11 bases between. This CDR3 comprises 15 residues. The DNA of the CDR3 is TGCGCCAGCAGCTTGGCCGGAGGGGAAAATTCACCCCTCCACTTT. Its protein is CASSLAGGENSPLHF.

This clonotype turned up a few times. The chain uses TRBV9 and TRBJ2-5; 11 positions match TRBD2. Germline trimming cut 4 bases from V and 4 bases from J; bases unmatched to any gene: 6. The CDR3 has 15 residues. The germline CDR1 and CDR2 sequences are SGDLS and YYNGEE. In DNA, the CDR3 is TGTGCCAGCAGCATTAGCGGGGGGGCCGGAGAGACCCAGTACTTC. This sequence encodes CASSISGGAGETQYF.

The CDR3 DNA sequence: TGCGCCAGCAGCGGCCCCGGATTGGGGTCTGGAAACACCATATATTTT. Translating it yields CASSGPGLGSGNTIYF. The chain has TRBV5-1 and TRBJ1-3; no clear D. In germline, CDR1 is SGHRS, CDR2 YFSETQ. V was cut by 4 bases and J by 1 base, with 15 bases left in between. The CDR3 is 16 amino acids.